This T cell receptor beta chain was sequenced for a study of post-analysis software for immune sequencing data. As for the study in general: Courses of disease covered relapsing-remitting, secondary progressive and progressive-relapsing multiple sclerosis. Overall study results and limits: The study found TRBV5-6, TRBV5-1 and TRBV20-1 among a few TRBV segments more frequent in patients than controls. The F measure placed samples prepared in the same batch into strongly shared clusters.

Researchers reported that TCR beta cDNA libraries carried unique molecular identifiers. Once about 0.95 to 10 million T cells were used, about half a million cDNA molecules resulted. A single record per CDR3 protein comes from TCRdb applying MiXCR to the PCR reads. The sample holds hundreds of thousands of distinct CDR3 sequences, roughly 29% seen once. Details on this clonotype: Its target is not known.

CDR3 size: 11 residues. Trimming took 6 bases from V and 5 from J, leaving 11 bases between them. The germline gives CDR1 SQVTM, CDR2 ANQGSEA. The sequence was obtained from a girl aged 10 to 17 with multiple sclerosis. The genes are TRBV29-1 and TRBJ2-7; D is unclear. Sequencing was done on a sample of blood. CDR3 DNA sequence: TGCAGCGTCCTGGGTCAGAACGAGCAGTACTTC. Translated: CSVLGQNEQYF.